This T cell receptor beta chain originates from a study of blood T cell repertoires in COVID-19. Turning to the study itself: Sites across the United States, Italy and Spain contributed samples from acute and convalescent COVID-19. Sample material is recorded as cDNA or gDNA derived from T cells, B-cell-depleted T cells, or PBMCs.

Per the germline V gene, CDR1 is SGDLS and CDR2 is YYNGEE. The CDR3 length is 15 residues. V dropped 0 bases and J dropped 8; count of bases not matched to a gene: 7. Original methodology: Amplifying reference gene primers gave estimates of nucleated cell counts. Sequenced by immunoSEQ multiplex PCR; TCRdb stores in-frame clones only, minus some. V and J calls plus clone size are reproduced from that table; the DNA served to infer D and trimming. The sample lists under 55,000 clones, about 88% occurring once. This clone was counted once. The material sequenced was peripheral blood. J is TRBJ1-4 and V is TRBV9, with TRBD1 identical over 7 bases. The TCR was taken from a human donor in a cohort sampled during active COVID-19. The CDR3 sequence: CASSVGAGGVEKLFF. In nucleotides, the CDR3 is TGTGCCAGCAGCGTAGGAGCAGGGGGTGTAGAAAAACTGTTTTTT.